The 5 T cell receptor beta chains below come from one sample, sequenced in a study of spatial heterogeneity in lung cancer. Time point given: sample taken at primary tumor resection. Via MiXCR, TCRdb re-called the 5' RACE reads, giving one row per CDR3 protein. Here the sample spans roughly 23,000 distinct CDR3 sequences, approximately 4.7% being singletons. Sequenced material: PBMCs, taken at surgery. The origin of the receptors is a male donor with early-stage non-small cell lung cancer.

This clonotype occurred many times. V usage is TRBV28 and J usage is TRBJ2-1; D may be TRBD1 (5 bases). The V and J ends lost 2 bases and 4 bases respectively, with 12 bases between them. The CDR3 sequence is 15 residues long. Per germline, CDR1 MDHEN and CDR2 SYDVKM. CDR3 DNA: TGTGCCAGCAGTTTAGCTTATAACAGGTACAATGAGCAGTTCTTC. This translates into CASSLAYNRYNEQFF.

V and J are TRBV6-6 and TRBJ1-5; D is uncertain. Germline-derived CDR1 and CDR2 are MNHNY and SVGAGI (reference sequence). The CDR3 has 16 amino acids. V gave up 0 bases and J gave up 0 bases, with 9 bases separating them. CDR3 nucleotides: TGTGCCAGCAGTTACTCGAGAGGCGATAGCAATCAGCCCCAGCATTTT. Encoded protein: CASSYSRGDSNQPQHF.

This clonotype was recorded many times. This sequence joins TRBV28 and TRBJ2-7, with 8 bases fitting TRBD1. Unmatched junction bases numbered 6, after V lost 7 bases and J lost 4 bases. There are 13 residues in the CDR3. Germline CDR1 reads MDHEN; CDR2 reads SYDVKM. The DNA of the CDR3 is TGTGCCAGCAACCCGGGACAGGTTTACGAGCAGTACTTC. Amino acids: CASNPGQVYEQYF.

The chain employs TRBV19 and TRBJ2-1; D unresolved. Germline V gene sequence: CDR1 LNHDA, CDR2 SQIVND (reference sequence). This CDR3 contains 14 residues. Trimming left V 3 bases short and J 7 bases short, with 13 bases between. In DNA, the CDR3 is TGTGCCAGTAGTATTCCCCCTCGAGGTAATGAGCAGTTCTTC. This sequence encodes CASSIPPRGNEQFF.

At least ten counts were recorded for this clonotype. J is TRBJ1-6 and V is TRBV7-3; D remains ambiguous. CDR1 is SGHTA and CDR2 is FQGTGA in the germline V gene. V dropped 4 bases and J dropped 8 bases, with 12 bases sitting between them. This CDR3 contains 14 residues. The CDR3 DNA follows: TGTGCCAGCAGCTCCCGTGGCCCCGATTCACCCCTCCACTTT. This sequence encodes CASSSRGPDSPLHF.